A selection of T cell receptor beta chains follows, all from one sample in a study of post-analysis software for immune sequencing data. TCRdb re-derived calls from the PCR reads in MiXCR, one entry per CDR3 protein. Of 750,000 to 950,000 distinct CDR3 sequences detected, around 50% appear once; the ten largest clones hold approximately 4.4%. The sequencing input was blood. The origin of the receptors is a girl under 18 with multiple sclerosis. CDR3s include the opening cysteine and the closing phenylalanine or tryptophan. A D gene is named only where the DNA matches it firmly. A row's size may be missing; if present it is once, few, many or a size class.

clone_size	v_call	j_call	d_call	cdr3_nt	cdr3_aa
few	TRBV12-3/TRBV12-4	TRBJ2-1	-	TGTGCCAGCGCCGGACCGAGTGAGCAGTTCTTC	CASAGPSEQFF
few	TRBV9	TRBJ2-3	TRBD2	TGTGCCAGCAGCGCCGGACTAGCGGAGAGCACAGATACGCAGTATTTT	CASSAGLAESTDTQYF
-	TRBV20-1	TRBJ2-1	-	TGCAGTGCTGAGCCGGGACTGGCAAACAATGAGCAGTTCTTC	CSAEPGLANNEQFF
-	TRBV29-1	TRBJ1-1	-	TGCAGCGTTGGCCCGGGACACCTAACTGAAGCTTTCTTT	CSVGPGHLTEAFF
-	TRBV20-1	TRBJ1-2	-	TGCAGTGCTAGAGGGCAGGCGGACCCCTATGGCTACACCTTC	CSARGQADPYGYTF
-	TRBV7-9	TRBJ2-5	TRBD2	TGTGCCAACAGCTTACCGGCGGGAGGGAGGGAGACCCAGTACTTC	CANSLPAGGRETQYF
-	TRBV29-1	TRBJ1-2	-	TGCAGCGTTGGGCAGGGGACACCCCTGGGCTATGGCTACACCTTC	CSVGQGTPLGYGYTF
few	TRBV5-5	TRBJ2-3	-	TGTGCCAGCAGCTCCGCTAGCCTTCTAACTAGCACAGATACGCAGTATTTT	CASSSASLLTSTDTQYF
-	TRBV15	TRBJ2-5	TRBD1	TGTGCCACCAGCAGAGACAGGGGACAGGAGACCCAGTACTTC	CATSRDRGQETQYF
-	TRBV20-1	TRBJ2-4	-	TGCAGTGCTCAGGTTGCAGTAGGCAAAAACATTCAGTACTTC	CSAQVAVGKNIQYF
few	TRBV12-3/TRBV12-4	TRBJ2-1	TRBD2	TGTGCCAGCACCCCATCGGGAGGGCCTTACAATGAGCAGTTCTTC	CASTPSGGPYNEQFF
few	TRBV29-1	TRBJ2-7	TRBD2	TGCAGCGTTGTTGTTGGCGGGAGGGGTTCCTACGAGCAGTACTTC	CSVVVGGRGSYEQYF
-	TRBV11-2	TRBJ2-1	TRBD2	TGTGCCAGCAGCTCGTGGACTAGCGGGAGCACGTATGAGCAGTTCTTC	CASSSWTSGSTYEQFF
-	TRBV20-1	TRBJ1-2	TRBD1	TGCAGTGCTAGAGCAGCCGGGACAGCTTCTTCCTCCTACTATGGCTACACCTTC	CSARAAGTASSSYYGYTF
-	TRBV15	TRBJ2-7	TRBD2	TGTGCCACCAGCAGAGAGGGACTAGCGGGGGACGACGAGCAGTACTTC	CATSREGLAGDDEQYF
-	TRBV7-2	TRBJ1-1	TRBD1	TGTGCCAGCAGCTTAGTTGGGGGACAGGTGGTGAACACTGAAGCTTTCTTT	CASSLVGGQVVNTEAFF
-	TRBV5-1	TRBJ2-1	-	TGCGCCAGCAGCTTTGGGCTAGCGACCAACAATGAGCAGTTCTTC	CASSFGLATNNEQFF
-	TRBV20-1	TRBJ2-5	-	TGCAGTGCTAGAGATAGGGGGGACGAGACCCAGTACTTC	CSARDRGDETQYF
-	TRBV3-1	TRBJ2-1	TRBD2	TGTGCCAGCAGCCAAGACGTGGCGGGGGGACTGAATGAGCAGTTCTTC	CASSQDVAGGLNEQFF
-	TRBV27	TRBJ2-1	TRBD2	TGTGCCAGCAGTTTTACTAGCGGGGGGGGGTTGGAGCAGTTCTTC	CASSFTSGGGLEQFF
-	TRBV6-2/TRBV6-3	TRBJ2-1	-	TGTGCCAGCAGACAGGTTGACGGAAATGAGCAGGTCTTC	CASRQVDGNEQVF
-	TRBV10-3	TRBJ2-1	-	TGTGCCATCAGTGAGTCCGGCCAGGGCGGAGAGCAGTTCTTC	CAISESGQGGEQFF
few	TRBV4-1	TRBJ2-7	TRBD2	TGCGCCAGCAGCCAAGATGGCGGGGGGACTGTACTATCCTACGAGCAGTACTTC	CASSQDGGGTVLSYEQYF
-	TRBV3-1	TRBJ2-5	TRBD2	TGTGCCAGCAGCCAAGTAGAGTTTAGCGGGGGGGCTACGTGGAACCAAGAGACCCAGTACTTC	CASSQVEFSGGATWNQETQYF
few	TRBV12-3/TRBV12-4	TRBJ2-7	TRBD1	TGTGCCAGCAGTTTCGGACAGGGGATCCACGAGCAGTACTTC	CASSFGQGIHEQYF
-	TRBV5-6	TRBJ2-7	-	TGTGCCAGCAGCTTGGGGTGGGGCGCTAGGGGATTAACAATCAACTACGAGCAGTACTTC	CASSLGWGARGLTINYEQYF
few	TRBV20-1	TRBJ2-1	-	TGCAGCGCTAGAGAGCTAGTGGGATCGTACAATGAGCAGTTCTTC	CSARELVGSYNEQFF
-	TRBV5-1	TRBJ2-7	TRBD2	TGCGCCAGCAGCGGGACTAGCGGGAGAGACTACGAGCAGTACTTC	CASSGTSGRDYEQYF
-	TRBV20-1	TRBJ2-6	-	TGCAGTGCTGGCCATCCCCCACTTTCAGGGAATGGGGCCAACGTCCTGACTTTC	CSAGHPPLSGNGANVLTF
many	TRBV6-2/TRBV6-3	TRBJ2-1	TRBD2	TGTGCCAGCAGTTCCGGGACTAGCGAGTTCTTC	CASSSGTSEFF
-	TRBV18	TRBJ2-5	TRBD1	TGTGCCAGCTCAGCAACAGGGGTCGAGACCCAGTACTTC	CASSATGVETQYF
-	TRBV29-1	TRBJ2-3	-	TGCAGCGTTGGACGGCAGGGCACAGATACGCAGTATTTT	CSVGRQGTDTQYF
-	TRBV20-1	TRBJ2-7	-	TGCAGTGCTAGAGATCCCAGGGGCCCCGTGTCCGAGCAGTACTTC	CSARDPRGPVSEQYF
-	TRBV5-6	TRBJ2-7	TRBD2	TGTGCCAGCAGCTTGACCGGGGAGGGCCCTAGAAACGAGCAGTACTTC	CASSLTGEGPRNEQYF
-	TRBV20-1	TRBJ2-7	TRBD1	TGCAGTGTCGACAGGGGTATGAGCTACGAGCAGTACTTC	CSVDRGMSYEQYF
few	TRBV7-2	TRBJ2-4	-	TGTGCCAGCAGCGAATCCGGAAACATTCAGTACTTC	CASSESGNIQYF
-	TRBV27	TRBJ1-1	-	TGTGCCAGCAGTTGGGGCATCGGGCTGATGAACACTGAAGCTTTCTTT	CASSWGIGLMNTEAFF
-	TRBV4-2	TRBJ2-7	-	TGTGCCAGCAGCCGCGTCGTGGGGGGACGCGAGAATGAGCAGTACTTC	CASSRVVGGRENEQYF
-	TRBV7-3	TRBJ2-1	TRBD2	TGTGCCAGCAGCTTAAGGCCGGGACTAGCGGGGGGGGCCCACAATGAGCAGTTCTTC	CASSLRPGLAGGAHNEQFF
-	TRBV5-1	TRBJ2-7	TRBD1	TGCGCCAGCAGCTTGGGACAGGGGTTCTCCTACGAGCAGTACTTC	CASSLGQGFSYEQYF
few	TRBV21-1	TRBJ2-7	-	TGTGCCAGCAGCAGGGGGCCTTTCTCCTACGAGCAGTACTTC	CASSRGPFSYEQYF
-	TRBV10-3	TRBJ2-1	-	TGTGCCATCAGCGCCGTTTCTCTCAATGAGCAGTTCTTC	CAISAVSLNEQFF
-	TRBV5-1	TRBJ1-2	-	TGCGCCAGCAGCCCGGACAGTGGAAACTATGGCTACACCTTC	CASSPDSGNYGYTF
-	TRBV20-1	TRBJ2-5	-	TGCAGTGCTATGGGATTTACACAAGAGACCCAGTACTTC	CSAMGFTQETQYF
once	TRBV6-4	TRBJ2-5	TRBD2	TGTGCCAGCAGCCGACACGGGGGGGGCCAAGAGACCCAGTACTTC	CASSRHGGGQETQYF
once	TRBV6-6	TRBJ1-1	-	TGTGCCAGCAGAACAGGTTTAGTCCGAGCTTTCTTT	CASRTGLVRAFF
few	TRBV5-1	TRBJ2-3	TRBD2	TGCGCCAGCAGCTTAGGGACACTAGCGGAGGTCACAGATACGCAGTATTTT	CASSLGTLAEVTDTQYF
-	TRBV28	TRBJ1-6	TRBD1	TGTGCCAGCAGCTGGGGACAGAACCATAATTCACCCCTCCACTTT	CASSWGQNHNSPLHF